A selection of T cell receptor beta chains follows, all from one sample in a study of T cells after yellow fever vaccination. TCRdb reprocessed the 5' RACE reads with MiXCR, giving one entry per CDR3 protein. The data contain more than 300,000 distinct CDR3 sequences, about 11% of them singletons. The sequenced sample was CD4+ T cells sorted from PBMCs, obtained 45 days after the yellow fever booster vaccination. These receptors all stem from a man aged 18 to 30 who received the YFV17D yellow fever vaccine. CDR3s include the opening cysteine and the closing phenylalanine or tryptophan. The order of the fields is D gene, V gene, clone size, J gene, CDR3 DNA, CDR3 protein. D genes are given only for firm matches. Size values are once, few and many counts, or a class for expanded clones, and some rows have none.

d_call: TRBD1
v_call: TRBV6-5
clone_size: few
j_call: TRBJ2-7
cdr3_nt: TGTGCCAGCAGTTACGGGACAGGGGGTTACGAGCAGTACTTC
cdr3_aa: CASSYGTGGYEQYF

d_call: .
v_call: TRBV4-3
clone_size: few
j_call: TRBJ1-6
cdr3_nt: TGCGCCAGCAGCCAAGATTACCGGGGGTGGACAGATAGCTCCTATAATTCACCCCTCCACTTT
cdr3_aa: CASSQDYRGWTDSSYNSPLHF

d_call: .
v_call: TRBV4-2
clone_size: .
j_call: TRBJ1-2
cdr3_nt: TGTGCCAGCAGCCAAGAACCCCCCCATGGCTACACCTTC
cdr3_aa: CASSQEPPHGYTF

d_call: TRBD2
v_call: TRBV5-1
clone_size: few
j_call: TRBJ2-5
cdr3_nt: TGCGCCAGCAGCTTGGGCGGGGGGACGGAGACCCAGTACTTC
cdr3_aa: CASSLGGGTETQYF

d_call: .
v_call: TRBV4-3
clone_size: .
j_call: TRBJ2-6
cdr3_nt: TGCGCCAGCAGCCGAGCCCTGGCCTCTGGGGCCAACGTCCTGACTTTC
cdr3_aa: CASSRALASGANVLTF

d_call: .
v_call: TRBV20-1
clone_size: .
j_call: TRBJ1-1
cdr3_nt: TGCAGTGCTTTTTTTACGGCAGGGGCTGAAGCTTTCTTT
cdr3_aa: CSAFFTAGAEAFF

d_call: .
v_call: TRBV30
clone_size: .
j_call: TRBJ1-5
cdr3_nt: TGTGCCTGGAGCGAGTCGGAGGTCCAGCATTTT
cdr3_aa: CAWSESEVQHF

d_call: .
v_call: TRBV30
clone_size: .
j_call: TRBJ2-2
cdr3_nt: TGTGCCTGGAGGGTTACCGGGGGGCCCGGGGAGCTGTTTTTT
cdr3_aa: CAWRVTGGPGELFF

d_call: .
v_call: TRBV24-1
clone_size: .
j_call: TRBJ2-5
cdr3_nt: TGTGCCACCAGTCCAAAGGGGACCCAGTACTTC
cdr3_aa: CATSPKGTQYF

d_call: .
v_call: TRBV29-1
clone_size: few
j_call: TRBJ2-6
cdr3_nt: TGCAGCGCCCGAGAGGGCGTGACCCTTTCTGGGGCCAACGTCCTGACTTTC
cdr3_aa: CSAREGVTLSGANVLTF

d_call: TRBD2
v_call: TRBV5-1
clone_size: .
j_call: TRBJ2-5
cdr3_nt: TGCGCCAGCAGCTCAGGGGACCAACTAGCGGGGTTTCAAGAGACCCAGTACTTC
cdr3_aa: CASSSGDQLAGFQETQYF

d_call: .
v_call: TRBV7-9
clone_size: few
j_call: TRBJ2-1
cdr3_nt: TGTGCCAGCAGCTTCACGACCGGCGATGAGCAGTTCTTC
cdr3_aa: CASSFTTGDEQFF

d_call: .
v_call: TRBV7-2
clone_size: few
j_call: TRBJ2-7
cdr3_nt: TGTGCCAGCAGCTTACTAGGGGGCGGGATGTCTTCCTACGAGCAGTACTTC
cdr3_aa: CASSLLGGGMSSYEQYF

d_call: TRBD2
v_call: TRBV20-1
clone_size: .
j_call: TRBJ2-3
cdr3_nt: TGCAGTGCGGACCCCCCTGAGGGCGGGGGTTATACGCAGTATTTT
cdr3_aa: CSADPPEGGGYTQYF

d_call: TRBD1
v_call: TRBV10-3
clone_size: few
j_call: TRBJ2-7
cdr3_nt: TGTGCCATCAGTGAGGGGACAGGCACCTACGAGCAGTACTTC
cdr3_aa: CAISEGTGTYEQYF

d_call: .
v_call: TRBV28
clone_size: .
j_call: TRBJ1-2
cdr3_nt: TGTGCCAGCAGTTTACAGGTCGGTGGCTACACCTTC
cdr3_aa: CASSLQVGGYTF

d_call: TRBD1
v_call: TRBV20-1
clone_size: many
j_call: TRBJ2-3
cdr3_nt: TGCAGTGCTAGTCAACAGGGGAAGTCTAGCACAGATACGCAGTATTTT
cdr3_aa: CSASQQGKSSTDTQYF

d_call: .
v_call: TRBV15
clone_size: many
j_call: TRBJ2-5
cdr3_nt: TGTGCCACCAGCAGAGATGGAGGGCCCGAGACCCAGTACTTC
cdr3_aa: CATSRDGGPETQYF

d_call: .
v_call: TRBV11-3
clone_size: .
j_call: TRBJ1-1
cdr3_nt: TGTGCCAGCAGCCCATCCACGGAAGGGGAGGCTTTCTTT
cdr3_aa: CASSPSTEGEAFF

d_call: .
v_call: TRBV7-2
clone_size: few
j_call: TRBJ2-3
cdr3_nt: TGTGCCAGCAGGCCAGGACGAGGCACAGATACGCAGTATTTT
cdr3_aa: CASRPGRGTDTQYF

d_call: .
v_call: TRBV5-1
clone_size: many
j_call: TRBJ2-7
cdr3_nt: TGCGCCAGCAGCTTGGCCAGGGGCTACGAGCAGTACTTC
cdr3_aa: CASSLARGYEQYF

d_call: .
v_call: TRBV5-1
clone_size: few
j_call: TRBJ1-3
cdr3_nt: TGCGCCAGCAGCTTAGGGGCGAATGGAAACACCATATATTTT
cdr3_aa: CASSLGANGNTIYF

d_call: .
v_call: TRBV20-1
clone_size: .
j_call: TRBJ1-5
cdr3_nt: TGCAGTGCTTACGGCGGGGGCAATCAGCCCCAGCATTTT
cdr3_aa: CSAYGGGNQPQHF

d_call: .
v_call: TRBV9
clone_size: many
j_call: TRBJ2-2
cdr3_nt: TGTGCCAGCAGCGTCCGTGCAGGGTACACCGGGGAGCTGTTTTTT
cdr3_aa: CASSVRAGYTGELFF

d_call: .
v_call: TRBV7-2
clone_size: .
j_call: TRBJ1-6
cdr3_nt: TGTGCCAGCAGCTTAGGGCGGCCCTATAATTCACCCCTCCACTTT
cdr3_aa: CASSLGRPYNSPLHF

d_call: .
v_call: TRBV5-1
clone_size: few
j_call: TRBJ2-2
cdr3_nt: TGCGCCAGCAGCTTGGCCGGGGGCACGAACACCGGGGAGCTGTTTTTT
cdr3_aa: CASSLAGGTNTGELFF

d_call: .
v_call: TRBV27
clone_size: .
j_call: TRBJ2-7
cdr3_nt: TGTGCCAGCAGCACATCCTGGGACACCTACGAGCAGTACTTC
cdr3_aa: CASSTSWDTYEQYF

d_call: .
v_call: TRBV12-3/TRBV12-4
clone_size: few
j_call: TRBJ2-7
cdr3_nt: TGTGCCAGCAGTTTCCCGGCAGGCGGGACCCACGAGCAGTACTTC
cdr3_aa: CASSFPAGGTHEQYF

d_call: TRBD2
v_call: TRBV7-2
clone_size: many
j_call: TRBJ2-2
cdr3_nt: TGTGCCAGCAGCCATAGGACGGGGCTAGCGGGGAACACCGGGGAGCTGTTTTTT
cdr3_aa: CASSHRTGLAGNTGELFF

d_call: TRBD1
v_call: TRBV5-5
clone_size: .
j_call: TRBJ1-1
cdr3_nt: TGTGCCAGCAGTTCTGCCGACAGGGGGGCGGCTTTCTTT
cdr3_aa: CASSSADRGAAFF

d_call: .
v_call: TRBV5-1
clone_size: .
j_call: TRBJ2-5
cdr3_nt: TGCGCCAGCAGCTTGTTACAGCAAGAGACCCAGTACTTC
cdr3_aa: CASSLLQQETQYF

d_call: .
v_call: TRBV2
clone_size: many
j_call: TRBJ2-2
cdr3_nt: TGTGCCAGCAGTGGTCGGGGCAGGGAAATTACCGGGGAGCTGTTTTTT
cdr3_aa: CASSGRGREITGELFF

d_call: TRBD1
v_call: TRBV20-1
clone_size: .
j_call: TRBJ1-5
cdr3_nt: TGCAGTGCTGGGGACAGGGGGTACAATCAGCCCCAGCATTTT
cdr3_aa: CSAGDRGYNQPQHF

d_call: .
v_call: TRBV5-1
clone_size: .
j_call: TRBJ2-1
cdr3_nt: TGCGCCAGCAGCTCAAGGATCGACAATGAGCAGTTCTTC
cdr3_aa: CASSSRIDNEQFF

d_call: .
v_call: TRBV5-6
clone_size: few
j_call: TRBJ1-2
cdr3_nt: TGTGCCAGCAGTCCAGTGGCAGTCTATGGCTACACCTTC
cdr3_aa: CASSPVAVYGYTF

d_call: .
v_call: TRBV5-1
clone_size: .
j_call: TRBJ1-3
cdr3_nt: TGCGCCAGCAGCCCGGGGACGGAAGGAAACACCATATATTTT
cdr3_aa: CASSPGTEGNTIYF

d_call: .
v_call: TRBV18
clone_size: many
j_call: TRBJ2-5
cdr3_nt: TGTGCCAGCTCACCATCGTCGGGGGTCCAAGAGACCCAGTACTTC
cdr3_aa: CASSPSSGVQETQYF

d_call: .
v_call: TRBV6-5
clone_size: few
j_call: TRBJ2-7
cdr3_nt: TGTGCCAGCGGGAGGATTTACGAGCAGTACTTC
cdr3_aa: CASGRIYEQYF

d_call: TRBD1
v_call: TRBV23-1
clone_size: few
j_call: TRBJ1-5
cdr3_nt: TGCGCCAGCAGCAGGGGGCGGATGGCTCAGCCCCAGCATTTT
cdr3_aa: CASSRGRMAQPQHF

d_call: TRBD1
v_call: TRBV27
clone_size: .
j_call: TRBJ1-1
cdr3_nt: TGTGCCAGCAGTAGCCAGACAGGGGCCACTGAAGCTTTCTTT
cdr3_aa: CASSSQTGATEAFF

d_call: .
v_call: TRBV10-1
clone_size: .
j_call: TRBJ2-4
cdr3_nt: TGCGCCAGCAGTTTAATCACGGGATCTAACATTCAGTACTTC
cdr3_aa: CASSLITGSNIQYF

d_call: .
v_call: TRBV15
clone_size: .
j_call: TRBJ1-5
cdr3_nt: TGTGCCACCAGCAGAGGGGTGGGTCAGCCCCAGCATTTT
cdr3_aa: CATSRGVGQPQHF

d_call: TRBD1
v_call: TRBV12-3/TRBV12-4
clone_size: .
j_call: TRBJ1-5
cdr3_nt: TGTGCCAGCAGCTTAGGGGCAGGGGGTGTTCAGCCCCAGCATTTT
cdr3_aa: CASSLGAGGVQPQHF

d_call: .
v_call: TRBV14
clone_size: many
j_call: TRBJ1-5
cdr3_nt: TGTGCCAGCAGCCAAGGCAGAGGGCAGCCCCAGCATTTT
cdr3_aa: CASSQGRGQPQHF

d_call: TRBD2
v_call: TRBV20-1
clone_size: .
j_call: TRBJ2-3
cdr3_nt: TGCAGTGCTTTGACTAGCGGGGGCACAGATACGCAGTATTTT
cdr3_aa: CSALTSGGTDTQYF

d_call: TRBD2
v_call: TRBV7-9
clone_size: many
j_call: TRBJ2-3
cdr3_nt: TGTGCCAGCAGCGCCGGGACTAGCGGGGGTCGAAGCACAGATACGCAGTATTTT
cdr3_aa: CASSAGTSGGRSTDTQYF

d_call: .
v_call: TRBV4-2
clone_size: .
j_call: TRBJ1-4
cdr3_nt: TGTGCCAGCAGCCAAGTATTGACCGGGGGGAGTGAAAAACTGTTTTTT
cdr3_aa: CASSQVLTGGSEKLFF

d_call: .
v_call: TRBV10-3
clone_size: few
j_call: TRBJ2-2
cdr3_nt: TGTGCCATCAGTGAGTCTCCGGGGGGCCAAACCGGGGAGCTGTTTTTT
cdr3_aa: CAISESPGGQTGELFF

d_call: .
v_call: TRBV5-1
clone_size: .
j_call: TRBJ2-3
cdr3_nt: TGCGCCAGCGGTGATAGGGCCGGGGAAGATACGCAGTATTTT
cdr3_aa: CASGDRAGEDTQYF

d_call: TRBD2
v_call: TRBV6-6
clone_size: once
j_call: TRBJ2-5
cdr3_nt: TGTGCCAGCAGTTACGCTAGCGGGGAGACCCAGTACTTC
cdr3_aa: CASSYASGETQYF